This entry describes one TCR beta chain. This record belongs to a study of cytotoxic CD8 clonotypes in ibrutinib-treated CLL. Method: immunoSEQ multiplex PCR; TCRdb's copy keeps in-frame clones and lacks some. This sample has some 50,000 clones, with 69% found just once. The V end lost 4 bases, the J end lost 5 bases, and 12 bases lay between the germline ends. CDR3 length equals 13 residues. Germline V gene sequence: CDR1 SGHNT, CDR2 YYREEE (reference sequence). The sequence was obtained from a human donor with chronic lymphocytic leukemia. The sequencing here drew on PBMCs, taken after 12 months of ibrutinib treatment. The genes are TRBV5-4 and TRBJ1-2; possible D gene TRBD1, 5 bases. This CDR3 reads CASSPRGGYGYTF. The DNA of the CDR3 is TGTGCCAGCAGCCCCCGGGGCGGATATGGCTACACCTTC.